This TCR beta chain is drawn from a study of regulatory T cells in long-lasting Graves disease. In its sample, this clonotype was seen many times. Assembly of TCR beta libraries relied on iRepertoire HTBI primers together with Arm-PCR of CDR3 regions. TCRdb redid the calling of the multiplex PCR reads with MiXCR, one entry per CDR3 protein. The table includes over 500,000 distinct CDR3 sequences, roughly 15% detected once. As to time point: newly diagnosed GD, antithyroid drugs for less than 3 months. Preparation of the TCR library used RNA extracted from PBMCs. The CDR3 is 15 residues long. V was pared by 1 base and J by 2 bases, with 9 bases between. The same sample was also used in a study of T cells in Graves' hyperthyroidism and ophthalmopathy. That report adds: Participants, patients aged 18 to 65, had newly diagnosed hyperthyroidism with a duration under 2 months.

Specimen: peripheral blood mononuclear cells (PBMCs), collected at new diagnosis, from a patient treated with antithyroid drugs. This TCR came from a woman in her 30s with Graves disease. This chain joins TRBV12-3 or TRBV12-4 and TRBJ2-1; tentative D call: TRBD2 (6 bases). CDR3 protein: CASSLVRGAYNEQFF. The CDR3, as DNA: TGTGCCAGCAGTTTAGTGCGGGGTGCCTACAATGAGCAGTTCTTC.